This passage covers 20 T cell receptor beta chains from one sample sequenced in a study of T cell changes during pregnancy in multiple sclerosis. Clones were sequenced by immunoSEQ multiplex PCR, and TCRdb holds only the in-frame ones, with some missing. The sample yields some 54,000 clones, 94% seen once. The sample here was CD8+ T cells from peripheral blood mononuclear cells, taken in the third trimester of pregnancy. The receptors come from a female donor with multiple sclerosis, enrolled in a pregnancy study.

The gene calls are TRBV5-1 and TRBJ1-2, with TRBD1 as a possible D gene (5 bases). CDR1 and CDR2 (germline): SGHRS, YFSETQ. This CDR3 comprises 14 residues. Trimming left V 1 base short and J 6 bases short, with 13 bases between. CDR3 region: CASSLPRERDGYTF. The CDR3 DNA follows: TGCGCCAGCAGCTTGCCCAGGGAAAGGGATGGCTACACCTTC.

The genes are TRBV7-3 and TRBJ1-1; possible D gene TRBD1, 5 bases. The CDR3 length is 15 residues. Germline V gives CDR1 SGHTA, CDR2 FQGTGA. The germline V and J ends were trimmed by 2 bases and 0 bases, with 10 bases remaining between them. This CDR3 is CASSLGPGMNTEAFF. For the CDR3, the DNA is TGTGCCAGCAGCTTAGGCCCAGGGATGAACACTGAAGCTTTCTTT.

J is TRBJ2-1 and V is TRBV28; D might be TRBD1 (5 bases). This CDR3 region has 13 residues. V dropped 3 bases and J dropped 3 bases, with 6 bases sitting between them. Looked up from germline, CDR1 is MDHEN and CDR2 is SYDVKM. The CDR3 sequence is CASSFDSYNEQFF. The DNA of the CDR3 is TGTGCCAGCAGTTTCGACAGCTACAATGAGCAGTTCTTC. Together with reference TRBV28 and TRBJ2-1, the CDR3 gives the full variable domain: DVKVTQSSRYLVKRTGEKVFLECVQDMDHENMFWYRQDPGLGLRLIYFSYDVKMKEKGDIPEGYSVSREKKERFSLILESASTNQTSMYLCASSFDSYNEQFFGPGTRLTVL.

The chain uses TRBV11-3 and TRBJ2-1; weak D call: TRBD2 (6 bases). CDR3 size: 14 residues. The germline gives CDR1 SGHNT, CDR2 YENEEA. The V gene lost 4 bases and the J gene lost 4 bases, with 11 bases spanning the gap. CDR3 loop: CASSSRSGYNEQFF. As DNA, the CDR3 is TGTGCCAGCAGCTCGCGGAGCGGGTACAATGAGCAGTTCTTC. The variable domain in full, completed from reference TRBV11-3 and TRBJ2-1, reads EAGVVQSPRYKIIEKKQPVAFWCNPISGHNTLYWYLQNLGQGPELLIRYENEEAVDDSQLPKDRFSAERLKGVDSTLKIQPAELGDSAVYLCASSSRSGYNEQFFGPGTRLTVL.

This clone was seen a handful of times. This CDR3 reads CATSRGGVETQYF. The CDR3 DNA is TGCGCCACCTCAAGGGGTGGCGTAGAGACCCAGTACTTC. The chain links TRBV5-1 to TRBJ2-5; maybe TRBD1 (5 bases). Trimming shortened V by 9 bases and J by 4 bases, and 16 bases separated the two germline ends. The germline gives CDR1 SGHRS, CDR2 YFSETQ. The CDR3 is 13 amino acids.

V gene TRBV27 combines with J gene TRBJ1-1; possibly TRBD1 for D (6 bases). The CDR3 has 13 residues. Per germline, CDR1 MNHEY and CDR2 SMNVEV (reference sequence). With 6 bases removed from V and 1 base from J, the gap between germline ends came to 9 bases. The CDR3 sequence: CASRIQGNTEAFF. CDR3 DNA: TGTGCCAGCAGGATACAGGGGAACACTGAAGCTTTCTTT.

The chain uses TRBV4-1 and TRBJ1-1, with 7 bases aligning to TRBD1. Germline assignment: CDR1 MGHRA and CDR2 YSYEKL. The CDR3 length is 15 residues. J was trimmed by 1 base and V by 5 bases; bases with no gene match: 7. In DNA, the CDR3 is TGCGCCAGCAGCTCACGGACAGGAACGAACACTGAAGCTTTCTTT. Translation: CASSSRTGTNTEAFF.

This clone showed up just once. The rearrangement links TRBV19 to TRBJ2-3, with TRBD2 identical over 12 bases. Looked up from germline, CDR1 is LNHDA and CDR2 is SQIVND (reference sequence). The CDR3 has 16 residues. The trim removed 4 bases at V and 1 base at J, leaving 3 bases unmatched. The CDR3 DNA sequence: TGTGCCAGTAGTAGACTAGCGGGAGAGGGCACAGATACGCAGTATTTT. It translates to CASSRLAGEGTDTQYF.

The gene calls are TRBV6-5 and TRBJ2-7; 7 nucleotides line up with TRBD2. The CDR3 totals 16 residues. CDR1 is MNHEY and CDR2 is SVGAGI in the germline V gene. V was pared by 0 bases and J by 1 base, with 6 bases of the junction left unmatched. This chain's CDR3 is CASSYSASGGSYEQYF. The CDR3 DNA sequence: TGTGCCAGCAGTTACTCGGCTAGCGGAGGATCCTACGAGCAGTACTTC.

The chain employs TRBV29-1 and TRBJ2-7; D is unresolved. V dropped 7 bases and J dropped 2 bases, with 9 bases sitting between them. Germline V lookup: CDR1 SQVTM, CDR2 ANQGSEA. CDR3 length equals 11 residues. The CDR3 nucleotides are TGCAGCGCCCGCGAAACCTACGAGCAGTACTTC. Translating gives CSARETYEQYF.

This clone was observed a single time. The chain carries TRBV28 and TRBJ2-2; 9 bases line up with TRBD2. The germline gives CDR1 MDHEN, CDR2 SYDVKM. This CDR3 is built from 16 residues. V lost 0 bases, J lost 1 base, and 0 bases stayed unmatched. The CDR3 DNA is TGTGCCAGCAGTTTATGGACTAGCGGGAACACCGGGGAGCTGTTTTTT. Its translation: CASSLWTSGNTGELFF.

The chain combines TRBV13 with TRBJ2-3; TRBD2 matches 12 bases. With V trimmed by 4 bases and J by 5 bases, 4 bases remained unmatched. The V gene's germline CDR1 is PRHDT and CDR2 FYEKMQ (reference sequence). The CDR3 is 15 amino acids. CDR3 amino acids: CASSSPGLAGDTQYF. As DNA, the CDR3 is TGTGCCAGCAGCTCCCCGGGACTAGCGGGAGATACGCAGTATTTT.

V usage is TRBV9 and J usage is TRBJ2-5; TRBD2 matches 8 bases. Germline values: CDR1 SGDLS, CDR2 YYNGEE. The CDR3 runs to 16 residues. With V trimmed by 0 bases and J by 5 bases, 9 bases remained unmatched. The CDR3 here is CASSVESGRRWETQYF. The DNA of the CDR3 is TGTGCCAGCAGCGTAGAAAGCGGGAGACGTTGGGAGACCCAGTACTTC.

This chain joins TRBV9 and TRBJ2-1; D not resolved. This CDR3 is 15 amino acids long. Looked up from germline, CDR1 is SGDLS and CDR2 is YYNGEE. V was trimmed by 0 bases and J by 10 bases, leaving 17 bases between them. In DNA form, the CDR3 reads TGTGCCAGCAGCGTAGAAGTACATCCCCTGGTGGAGCAGTTCTTC. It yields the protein CASSVEVHPLVEQFF.

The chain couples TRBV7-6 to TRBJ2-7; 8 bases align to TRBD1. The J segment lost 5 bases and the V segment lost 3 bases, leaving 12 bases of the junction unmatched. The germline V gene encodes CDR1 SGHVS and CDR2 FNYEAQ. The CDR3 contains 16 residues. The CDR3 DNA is TGTGCCAGCAGCTTGCGACAGGGGTTAACGAACCACGAGCAGTACTTC. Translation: CASSLRQGLTNHEQYF.

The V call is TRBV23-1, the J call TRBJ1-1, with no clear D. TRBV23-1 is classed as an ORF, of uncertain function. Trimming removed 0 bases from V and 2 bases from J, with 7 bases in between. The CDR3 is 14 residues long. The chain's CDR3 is CASSQSTPNTEAFF. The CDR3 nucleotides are TGCGCCAGCAGTCAATCGACACCTAACACTGAAGCTTTCTTT.

CDR3 sequence (DNA): TGCAGCGTTCCTATCACAGATACGCAGTATTTT. Protein product: CSVPITDTQYF. The chain recombines TRBV29-1 with TRBJ2-3, with D uncertain. From germline, CDR1 is SQVTM and CDR2 ANQGSEA. Trimming removed 5 bases from V and 2 bases from J, with 5 bases in between. CDR3 length equals 11 residues.

CDR3: CAISESRGNTEAFF. CDR3 coding DNA: TGTGCCATCAGTGAGTCGAGAGGGAACACTGAAGCTTTCTTT. The rearrangement joins TRBV10-3 to TRBJ1-1; D is uncertain. Germline V gene lookup returns CDR1 ENHRY and CDR2 SYGVKD. V dropped 0 bases and J dropped 1 base, with 6 bases sitting between them. The CDR3 runs 14 residues.

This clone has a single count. The CDR3, as DNA: TGCGCCAGCAGCCACAGCGGGAGGATGTACGAGCAGTACTTC. Translated, it gives CASSHSGRMYEQYF. The V and J genes are TRBV4-1 and TRBJ2-7; 9 nucleotides line up with TRBD2. The CDR3 length is 14 residues. Germline V gives CDR1 MGHRA, CDR2 YSYEKL. With V trimmed by 3 bases and J by 4 bases, 4 bases remained unmatched.

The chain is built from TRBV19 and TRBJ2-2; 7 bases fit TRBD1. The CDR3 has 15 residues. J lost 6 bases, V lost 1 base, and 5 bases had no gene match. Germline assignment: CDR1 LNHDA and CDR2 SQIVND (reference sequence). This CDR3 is CASSIGTGGAGELFF. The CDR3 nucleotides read TGTGCCAGTAGTATAGGGACAGGAGGTGCCGGGGAGCTGTTTTTT.